This T cell receptor (beta chain) was identified during a study of CD8 T cells in Susac syndrome. Germline lookup yields CDR1 DFQATT and CDR2 SNEGSKA (reference sequence). The CDR3 contains 14 residues. J was trimmed by 2 bases and V by 4 bases; bases with no gene match: 8. RNA in amounts of about 0.45 to 1 ug was reverse transcribed with random hexamers. The amplification used immunoSEQ multiplex PCR on TCR beta CDR3; it spanned 54 Vbeta and 13 Jbeta. TCRdb itself ran the immunoSEQ multiplex PCR reads through MiXCR, one entry per CDR3 protein. The sample consists of about 200,000 distinct CDR3 sequences, around nine tenths of them appearing once. The study sequenced TCR beta in blood CD8+ and CD4+ T cells.

V is TRBV20-1 and J is TRBJ2-7, with 7 nucleotides matching TRBD1. The TCR was taken from a human donor with multiple sclerosis. The sequenced material came from CD8+ T cells from PBMCs. The CDR3 sequence: CSANTQGPAYEQYF. DNA for the CDR3: TGCAGTGCTAATACACAGGGGCCAGCCTACGAGCAGTACTTC.